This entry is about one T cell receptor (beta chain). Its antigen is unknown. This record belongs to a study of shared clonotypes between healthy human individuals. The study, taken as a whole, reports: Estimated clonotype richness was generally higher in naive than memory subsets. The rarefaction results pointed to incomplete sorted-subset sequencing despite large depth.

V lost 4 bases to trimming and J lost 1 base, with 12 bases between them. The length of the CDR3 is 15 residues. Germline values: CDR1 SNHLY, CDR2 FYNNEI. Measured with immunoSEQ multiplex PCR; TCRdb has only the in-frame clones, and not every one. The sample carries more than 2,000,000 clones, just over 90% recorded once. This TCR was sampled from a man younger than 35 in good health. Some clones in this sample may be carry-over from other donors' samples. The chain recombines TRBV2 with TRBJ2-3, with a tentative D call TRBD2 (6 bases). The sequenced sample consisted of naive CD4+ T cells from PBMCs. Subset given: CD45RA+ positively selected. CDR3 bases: TGTGCCAGCAGTGCTTTAGCGGAGCGCACAGATACGCAGTATTTT. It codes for CASSALAERTDTQYF.